Here is one TCR beta chain with its context. The entry originates in a study of T cell responses to AZD1222 COVID-19 vaccine. Sequencing used immunoSEQ multiplex PCR; TCRdb keeps in-frame clones, though not all of them. This sample yields tens of thousands of clones, of which around 87% are seen a single time; approximately 25% belongs to the top ten. The CDR3 sequence is 16 residues long. The germline gives CDR1 MGHRA, CDR2 YSYEKL. V gave up 0 bases and J gave up 4 bases; unmatched junction bases: 6. The chain joins TRBV4-1 to TRBJ2-7; 10 bases agree with TRBD2. The sample here was peripheral blood, taken on day 0 of AZD1222 vaccination. This clonotype was sampled from an adult in good health. This CDR3 reads CASSQDSGGPTYEQYF. Here the CDR3 DNA reads TGCGCCAGCAGCCAAGATAGCGGGGGGCCGACTTACGAGCAGTACTTC.